What follows are 19 T cell receptor beta chains derived from one specimen sequenced in a study of cytomegalovirus exposure and HLA in healthy donors. The PCR employed 60 Vbeta primers together with 13 Jbeta primers. Method: immunoSEQ multiplex PCR; TCRdb's copy keeps in-frame clones and lacks some. The data show about 160,000 clones, with 70% to 90% seen just once and about 1.9% held by the top ten. Sequencing was done on a sample of PBMCs. Receptors were obtained from a woman under 30 in good health and CMV-seronegative.

V is TRBV4-2 and J is TRBJ1-4, with D tentatively TRBD1 (5 bases). V lost 0 bases to trimming and J lost 6 bases, with 11 bases between them. The CDR3 consists of 15 residues. Per germline, CDR1 LGHNA and CDR2 YNFKEQ. The CDR3 region is CASSQEKAGYEKLFF. Here the CDR3 DNA reads TGTGCCAGCAGCCAAGAGAAGGCAGGGTATGAAAAACTGTTTTTT.

The chain combines TRBV7-2 with TRBJ1-1; D is unclear. The CDR3 sequence is 18 residues long. Germline assignment: CDR1 SGHTA and CDR2 FQGNSA. V shed 3 bases and J shed 7 bases, with 27 bases lying between them. The chain's CDR3 is CASSFLGPSLVGDGEAFF. The CDR3 DNA follows: TGTGCCAGCAGCTTTCTTGGCCCCAGTCTGGTCGGGGATGGTGAAGCTTTCTTT.

CDR3: CASSRPTGLGEQFF. The CDR3 coding sequence is TGTGCCAGCAGCCGACCGACAGGGCTAGGTGAGCAGTTCTTC. This chain connects TRBV7-9 to TRBJ2-1; TRBD1 agrees at 7 bases. The V and J ends lost 5 bases and 9 bases, in that order; junction bases with no gene match: 10. The CDR3 is 14 amino acids. CDR1 and CDR2 (germline): SEHNR, FQNEAQ (reference sequence).

The chain has TRBV28 and TRBJ2-1; D remains unclear. Deletions cut 5 bases from V and 5 bases from J, with 13 bases between. The germline CDR1 and CDR2 sequences are MDHEN and SYDVKM. The CDR3 consists of 14 residues. CDR3 DNA sequence: TGTGCCAGCAGTCCCCCCCGCAGAAACAATGAGCAGTTCTTC. It is translated as CASSPPRRNNEQFF.

V gene TRBV5-4 combines with J gene TRBJ2-5; 11 nucleotides align to TRBD1. CDR3 length: 17 amino acids. Germline V gives CDR1 SGHNT, CDR2 YYREEE (reference sequence). J was trimmed by 1 base and V by 5 bases; bases with no gene match: 10. Here the CDR3 DNA reads TGTGCCAGCAGTATTTCCGGACAGGGGGCTCGCCAAGAGACCCAGTACTTC. It is translated as CASSISGQGARQETQYF.

This sequence joins TRBV5-1 and TRBJ1-4; weak D call: TRBD1 (5 bases). The CDR3 consists of 14 residues. V lost 8 bases to trimming and J lost 7 bases, with 18 bases between them. Per the germline V gene, CDR1 is SGHRS and CDR2 is YFSETQ. CDR3 region: CASRIGRGGEKLFF. DNA for the CDR3: TGCGCCAGTAGGATTGGAAGGGGTGGTGAAAAACTGTTTTTT.

The V call is TRBV5-1, the J call TRBJ1-1; D is unclear. Trimming took 2 bases from V and 4 from J, leaving 9 bases between them. This CDR3 region has 13 residues. The germline CDR1 and CDR2 sequences are SGHRS and YFSETQ. CDR3 sequence: CASSFRQGTEAFF. The CDR3 bases are TGCGCCAGCAGCTTTAGACAAGGCACTGAAGCTTTCTTT. Using reference TRBV5-1 and TRBJ1-1 for the parts outside the CDR3, the full variable domain is KAGVTQTPRYLIKTRGQQVTLSCSPISGHRSVSWYQQTPGQGLQFLFEYFSETQRNKGNFPGRFSGRQFSNSRSEMNVSTLELGDSALYLCASSFRQGTEAFFGQGTRLTVV.

The gene calls are TRBV6-1 and TRBJ2-3; TRBD1 agrees at 9 bases. This CDR3 is built from 14 residues. V was pared by 4 bases and J by 4 bases, with 3 bases of the junction left unmatched. Germline V gene sequence: CDR1 MNHNS, CDR2 SASEGT. CDR3 in amino acids: CASSARTGADTQYF. The CDR3 coding sequence is TGTGCCAGCAGTGCGCGGACAGGGGCAGATACGCAGTATTTT.

This sequence joins TRBV5-1 and TRBJ2-2; tentatively, D is TRBD1 (6 bases). From germline, CDR1 is SGHRS and CDR2 YFSETQ. Trimming pared 1 base from V and 5 bases from J, leaving 12 bases between. There are 15 residues in the CDR3. CDR3 sequence reads: CASSLSGVRTGELFF. CDR3 bases: TGCGCCAGCAGCTTGTCAGGGGTGCGTACCGGGGAGCTGTTTTTT.

This rearrangement joins TRBV9 to TRBJ2-2, with D possibly being TRBD1 (5 bases). This CDR3 comprises 15 residues. Trimming cost V 4 bases and J 5 bases, with 15 bases left between them. CDR1 and CDR2 (germline): SGDLS, YYNGEE. CDR3 in amino acids: CASSNTGGWTGELFF. CDR3 nucleotides: TGTGCCAGCAGCAACACAGGTGGATGGACCGGGGAGCTGTTTTTT.

V usage is TRBV2 and J usage is TRBJ2-5; possible D gene TRBD2, 5 bases. Gene TRBJ2-7 matches the end of the DNA better, so the J call may be wrong. Germline CDR1 is SNHLY and CDR2 is FYNNEI. This CDR3 is built from 14 residues. The CDR3 spells CASSGPGGAYEQYF. In DNA form, the CDR3 reads TGTGCCAGCAGTGGGCCAGGAGGTGCGTACGAGCAGTACTTC.

The V gene is TRBV25-1, the J gene TRBJ2-1; 11 nucleotides align to TRBD2. CDR1 is MGHDK and CDR2 is SYGVNS in the germline V gene. V gave up 5 bases and J gave up 8 bases; unmatched junction bases: 8. The CDR3 is 15 residues long. The CDR3 bases are TGTGCCAGCAGTAAACTAGCGGGAGTTCAAGATGAGCAGTTCTTC. Protein sequence: CASSKLAGVQDEQFF. Based on the CDR3 plus reference TRBV25-1 and TRBJ2-1, the full variable domain is EADIYQTPRYLVIGTGKKITLECSQTMGHDKMYWYQQDPGMELHLIHYSYGVNSTEKGDLSSESTVSRIRTEHFPLTLESARPSHTSQYLCASSKLAGVQDEQFFGPGTRLTVL.

This clone was recorded a few times. The J gene is TRBJ1-6, the V gene TRBV5-1, with 8 bases lining up with TRBD1. The germline V gene has CDR1 SGHRS and CDR2 YFSETQ. V lost 0 bases and J lost 8; bases outside the gene matches: 1. The CDR3 spans 14 residues. This chain's CDR3 is CASSLGTGYSPLHF. CDR3 coding DNA: TGCGCCAGCAGCTTGGGGACAGGGTATTCACCCCTCCACTTT.

The rearrangement links TRBV30 to TRBJ1-4; the match to TRBD1 covers 7 bases. With 3 bases clipped from V and 3 bases from J, the junction kept 4 bases outside the gene matches. There are 14 residues in the CDR3. Germline CDR1 is GTSNPN and CDR2 is SVGIG (reference sequence). The CDR3 DNA follows: TGTGCCTGGAGGGAACAGGGGTCTAATGAAAAACTGTTTTTT. The encoded protein is CAWREQGSNEKLFF. Full variable domain (remainder filled in from reference TRBV30 and TRBJ1-4): SQTIHQWPATLVQPVGSPLSLECTVEGTSNPNLYWYRQAAGRGLQLLFYSVGIGQISSEVPQNLSASRPQDRQFILSSKKLLLSDSGFYLCAWREQGSNEKLFFGSGTQLSVL.

This clone was observed a few times. The V and J genes are TRBV2 and TRBJ1-3, with D uncertain. V was shortened by 4 bases and J by 4 bases, with 11 bases between the two germline ends. Per germline, CDR1 SNHLY and CDR2 FYNNEI. The CDR3 runs to 14 residues. The CDR3 loop reads CASSVSTVGNTIYF. CDR3 in DNA: TGTGCCAGCAGTGTATCAACTGTCGGAAACACCATATATTTT.

This clone was counted a few times. This chain uses TRBV7-8 with TRBJ1-2; no clear D. Germline CDR1 SGHVS, CDR2 FQNEAQ. Trimming cost V 6 bases and J 7 bases, with 15 bases left between them. The CDR3 is made up of 13 amino acids. The CDR3 loop is CASREPGRTGYTF. The CDR3 nucleotides read TGTGCCAGCAGGGAGCCGGGAAGGACTGGCTACACCTTC.

This clone was detected once. V usage is TRBV10-3 and J usage is TRBJ2-7; 12 positions agree with TRBD2. The germline V gene has CDR1 ENHRY and CDR2 SYGVKD. The CDR3 contains 14 residues. With 4 bases clipped from V and 5 bases from J, the junction kept 3 bases outside the gene matches. CDR3 region: CAISATSGRHEQYF. The CDR3 DNA follows: TGTGCCATCAGTGCGACTAGCGGGAGACACGAGCAGTACTTC.

About this clone: Within the sample, other DNA sequences also encode this same CDR3. The chain employs TRBV7-2 and TRBJ1-5, with D unclear. Germline CDR1 SGHTA, CDR2 FQGNSA. The CDR3 has 18 residues. Trimming shortened V by 3 bases and J by 0 bases, and 18 bases separated the two germline ends. The CDR3 nucleotides are TGTGCCAGCAGCTTCGTTAGCACTAGGGCCGGTAGCAATCAGCCCCAGCATTTT. This gives the protein CASSFVSTRAGSNQPQHF.

The V gene is TRBV7-9, the J gene TRBJ2-7, with 8 bases lining up with TRBD1. CDR1 is SEHNR and CDR2 is FQNEAQ in the germline V gene (reference sequence). With 5 bases clipped from V and 5 bases from J, the junction kept 5 bases outside the gene matches. The CDR3 consists of 13 residues. As DNA, the CDR3 is TGTGCCAGCAGCCCGGACAGGGTCAACGAGCAGTACTTC. It translates to CASSPDRVNEQYF.